These 20 T cell receptor beta chains were sequenced from one sample in a study of Ad26.COV2.S vaccination and SARS-CoV-2 variants. Produced via immunoSEQ multiplex PCR; TCRdb's table is partial and in-frame only. The sample has around 310,000 clones, roughly nine tenths seen once. Indicated treatment: some 19 received Ad26.COV2.S at low or high dose, single or two shots; roughly 5 received placebo; per-sample allocation not given. Sampling was performed 63 days after the first vaccine or placebo injection. Sequenced material: peripheral blood, taken in a trial of Ad26.COV2.S vaccine versus placebo. Receptors were obtained from a person aged 18-65 years who received the Ad26.COV2.S COVID-19 vaccine or a placebo.

The chain couples TRBV6-2 or TRBV6-3 to TRBJ1-1, with unresolved D. Germline V CDR1 and CDR2: MNHEY, SVGEGT. The CDR3 is 11 amino acids. V lost 2 bases to trimming and J lost 10 bases, with 8 bases between them. CDR3 DNA sequence: TGTGCCAGCAGTTACGGCGGTAGAGCTTTCTTT. This translates into CASSYGGRAFF.

The gene calls are TRBV24-1 and TRBJ2-2; D gene unclear. This CDR3 comprises 12 residues. Trimming removed 3 bases from V and 6 bases from J, with 4 bases in between. Germline loops: CDR1 KGHDR, CDR2 SFDVKD. CDR3: CATSDVPGELFF. The CDR3 DNA reads as TGTGCCACCAGTGATGTCCCCGGGGAGCTGTTTTTT.

This rearrangement joins TRBV4-3 to TRBJ2-5; 9 nucleotides line up with TRBD1. J was trimmed by 7 bases and V by 4 bases; bases with no gene match: 13. In germline, CDR1 is LGHNA, CDR2 YSLEER. The CDR3 runs 16 residues. The CDR3 DNA sequence: TGCGCCAGCAGCCTTGAGACGGGACAGGGTTTTGGGACCCAGTACTTC. Encoded protein: CASSLETGQGFGTQYF.

The chain recombines TRBV5-1 with TRBJ1-1, with 9 bases that match TRBD1. The CDR3 covers 16 residues. The germline V gene encodes CDR1 SGHRS and CDR2 YFSETQ. V dropped 4 bases and J dropped 0; count of bases not matched to a gene: 7. The chain's CDR3 is CASSPGTGTMNTEAFF. The CDR3 DNA sequence: TGCGCCAGCAGCCCCGGGACAGGGACTATGAACACTGAAGCTTTCTTT.

The chain links TRBV3-1 (or the pseudogene TRBV3-2) to TRBJ1-1; no reliable D call. CDR1 is LGHDT, CDR2 YNNKEL, per germline (reference sequence). The CDR3 extends over 13 amino acids. Trimming took 4 bases from V and 3 from J, leaving 9 bases between them. For the CDR3, the DNA is TGTGCCAGCAGCCTCTTGCGGGACACTGAAGCTTTCTTT. It codes for CASSLLRDTEAFF.

This clone was counted a single time. The genes are TRBV6-5 and TRBJ2-7; D may be TRBD1 (6 bases). Germline V CDR1 and CDR2: MNHEY, SVGAGI. The CDR3 extends over 14 amino acids. V lost 6 bases and J 1 base, leaving 13 bases between the germline ends. As DNA, the CDR3 is TGTGCCAGCAGCTACATTACAGGGTCCTACGAGCAGTACTTC. This encodes CASSYITGSYEQYF.

This sequence joins TRBV4-3 and TRBJ1-1; D is perhaps TRBD1 (6 bases). This CDR3 is 17 amino acids long. The germline V and J ends were trimmed by 1 base and 5 bases, with 20 bases remaining between them. The germline V gene has CDR1 LGHNA and CDR2 YSLEER. The CDR3 loop is CASSQVGGTSGGTEAFF. The CDR3 nucleotides read TGCGCCAGCAGCCAAGTCGGGGGCACCTCGGGAGGAACTGAAGCTTTCTTT.

This clone has just one count. The CDR3 DNA reads as TGTGCCAGCAGCTTTTTGGGCGGGGGGACCAATGAGCAGTTCTTC. Translated, it gives CASSFLGGGTNEQFF. The chain links TRBV7-2 to TRBJ2-1; 8 positions agree with TRBD2. V was pared by 3 bases and J by 6 bases, with 7 bases of the junction left unmatched. The CDR3 spans 15 residues. Germline V lookup: CDR1 SGHTA, CDR2 FQGNSA.

V gene TRBV9 combines with J gene TRBJ2-2, with 8 bases aligning to TRBD1. This CDR3 region has 15 residues. Trimming at V came to 7 bases and at J to 1 base, leaving 6 bases not matched to a gene. Looked up from germline, CDR1 is SGDLS and CDR2 is YYNGEE. CDR3 protein: CASGGTGLNTGELFF. The CDR3, as DNA: TGTGCCAGCGGTGGGACAGGACTGAACACCGGGGAGCTGTTTTTT.

The genes are TRBV30 and TRBJ1-1; 9 positions match TRBD1. This CDR3 has 15 residues. Germline CDR1 and CDR2: GTSNPN and SVGIG (reference sequence). After removal of 5 bases from V and 1 base from J, the junction contained 8 bases not matched to a gene. Here the CDR3 reads CAWSTGGAANTEAFF. CDR3 DNA sequence: TGTGCCTGGTCAACAGGGGGCGCAGCGAACACTGAAGCTTTCTTT.

The chain joins TRBV7-2 to TRBJ2-3; D unclear. Between the trimmed V and J ends, which lost 3 bases and 4 bases, there was a span of 11 bases. This CDR3 has 14 residues. CDR1 is SGHTA, CDR2 FQGNSA, per germline. The CDR3 DNA reads TGTGCCAGCAGCTTTGGCAGCACCTCAGATACGCAGTATTTT. This encodes CASSFGSTSDTQYF.

The chain is built from TRBV7-9 and TRBJ2-5, with 8 bases fitting TRBD2. V shed 7 bases, J shed 4 bases, and the junction held 8 bases outside the gene matches. Germline CDR1 SEHNR, CDR2 FQNEAQ (reference sequence). This CDR3 comprises 14 residues. The CDR3 bases are TGTGCCAGCATCGACGGACTAGCCCCAGAGACCCAGTACTTC. This gives the protein CASIDGLAPETQYF.

This chain uses TRBV1 with TRBJ2-3; the table gives TRBD2 as D, unverified against the DNA. TRBV1 is marked as a pseudogene. The CDR3 length is 20 residues. Here the CDR3 DNA reads TGCACCAGCAGCCAAGATACGGAGTGGCGGGGGGCAACCAGCACAGATACGCAGTATTTT. This codes for CTSSQDTEWRGATSTDTQYF.

This clone was seen just once. CDR3 coding DNA: TGTGCCAGCAGCTACGGACCGACGAACACCGGGGAGCTGTTTTTT. It translates to CASSYGPTNTGELFF. The chain combines TRBV5-5 with TRBJ2-2, with D unresolved. Looked up from germline, CDR1 is SGHKS and CDR2 is YYEKEE (reference sequence). This CDR3 has 15 amino acids. Trimming took 3 bases from V and 0 from J, leaving 9 bases between them.

The V gene is TRBV7-9, the J gene TRBJ2-7, with D unresolved. Germline-derived CDR1 and CDR2 are SEHNR and FQNEAQ (reference sequence). Trimming cost V 1 base and J 4 bases, with 8 bases left between them. This CDR3 comprises 13 residues. The CDR3 DNA reads TGTGCCAGCAGCTTAGATCCAAATTACGAGCAGTACGTC. Amino acid sequence: CASSLDPNYEQYV.

V usage is TRBV5-1 and J usage is TRBJ1-1, with 9 bases aligning to TRBD1. With 1 base clipped from V and 0 bases from J, the junction kept 10 bases outside the gene matches. Per germline, CDR1 SGHRS and CDR2 YFSETQ. The CDR3 sequence is 18 residues long. The DNA for the CDR3 is TGCGCCAGCAGCTTGCTGGGGGACAGGGTGATGGTGAACACTGAAGCTTTCTTT. Its protein product is CASSLLGDRVMVNTEAFF. The full variable domain, in which reference TRBV5-1 and TRBJ1-1 provide the parts outside the CDR3, is KAGVTQTPRYLIKTRGQQVTLSCSPISGHRSVSWYQQTPGQGLQFLFEYFSETQRNKGNFPGRFSGRQFSNSRSEMNVSTLELGDSALYLCASSLLGDRVMVNTEAFFGQGTRLTVV.

This chain connects TRBV7-9 to TRBJ2-7; 8 bases align to TRBD1. The CDR3 is made up of 15 amino acids. Germline values: CDR1 SEHNR, CDR2 FQNEAQ (reference sequence). V shed 5 bases and J 6 bases; nucleotides not matched to a gene: 12. Here the CDR3 DNA reads TGTGCCAGCAGCCCCGGACAGGGAAATGTTGGCGAGCAGTACTTC. It encodes CASSPGQGNVGEQYF.

V and J are TRBV7-8 and TRBJ2-7; possibly TRBD1 or TRBD2 for D (5 bases each). The germline V and J ends were trimmed by 5 bases and 0 bases, with 17 bases remaining between them. CDR1 SGHVS and CDR2 FQNEAQ come from the germline V gene. The CDR3 contains 16 residues. The CDR3 is CASSVGERVGSYEQYF. In DNA, the CDR3 is TGTGCCAGCAGCGTAGGGGAGCGAGTAGGCTCCTACGAGCAGTACTTC.

This chain links TRBV6-5 with TRBJ1-5; tentative D call: TRBD1 (5 bases). The V gene lost 10 bases and the J gene lost 0 bases, with 16 bases spanning the gap. Germline CDR1 reads MNHEY; CDR2 reads SVGAGI. The CDR3 length is 15 residues. The CDR3 protein is CATHQGLFSNQPQHF. The CDR3 DNA reads TGTGCCACCCACCAGGGTCTGTTTAGCAATCAGCCCCAGCATTTT.

As DNA, the CDR3 is TGTGCCAGCAGCTCAGTTCGCAGGGCCCCCTACGAGCAGTACTTC. Its translation: CASSSVRRAPYEQYF. The chain combines TRBV11-2 with TRBJ2-7; a possible D gene is TRBD1 (5 bases). This CDR3 spans 15 amino acids. The germline V gene encodes CDR1 SGHAT and CDR2 FQNNGV. Deletions cut 4 bases from V and 2 bases from J, with 15 bases between.